There are many counts of the clone carrying this T cell receptor (beta chain). Template-switch 5'RACE cDNA synthesis added a 10-nucleotide unique molecular identifier. TCRdb reprocessed the 5' RACE reads with MiXCR, giving one entry per CDR3 protein. The table records 80,000 to 95,000 distinct CDR3 sequences, roughly 3.5% of them present only once. These data belong to a study of neurological immune-mediated disorders. About the study: Most of the 34 multiple sclerosis patients had relapsing-remitting disease; 3 had secondary progressive.

The CDR3 spans 14 residues. V shed 10 bases and J shed 5 bases, with 20 bases lying between them. The specimen was PBMCs. The chain recombines TRBV12-3 or TRBV12-4 with TRBJ2-5, with a possible D match to TRBD1 (6 bases). The TCR originated in a woman in her forties or fifties with multiple sclerosis. CDR3 bases: TGTGCCACCAAAAAGGAACAGGGAGAGGAGACCCAGTACTTC. It yields the protein CATKKEQGEETQYF.